The 5 T cell receptor beta chains presented below share a single source sample, sequenced in a study of OX40 agonist ivuxolimab in advanced cancers. Sequenced by immunoSEQ multiplex PCR; TCRdb stores in-frame clones only, minus some. The table records about 58,000 clones, over 80% of them present only once. The sequencing used CD4+ or CD8+ T cells sorted from blood, collected in a trial of the OX40 agonist ivuxolimab. These receptors originate from an adult with an advanced solid tumor such as melanoma, head and neck, liver or kidney cancer.

The chain recombines TRBV18 with TRBJ2-7; D gene ambiguous. The V and J ends lost 0 bases and 2 bases respectively, with 8 bases between them. From germline, CDR1 is KGHSH and CDR2 LQKENI. The CDR3 extends over 14 amino acids. This chain's CDR3 is CASSPPIGPYEQYF. The CDR3 DNA reads TGTGCCAGCTCACCACCGATTGGGCCCTACGAGCAGTACTTC.

CDR3 DNA sequence: TGTGCCAGCAGCCGCGGGGGCGCCTCCTACAATGAGCAGTTCTTC. This gives the protein CASSRGGASYNEQFF. The gene calls are TRBV27 and TRBJ2-1, with a tentative D call TRBD2 (7 bases). The germline CDR1 and CDR2 sequences are MNHEY and SMNVEV (reference sequence). The germline V and J ends were trimmed by 6 bases and 0 bases, with 12 bases remaining between them. The CDR3 is made up of 15 amino acids.

DNA for the CDR3: TGTGCCAGCAGCCAAGATCGAGGAGGGACAGGGAAAGGAAACACCATATATTTT. It is translated as CASSQDRGGTGKGNTIYF. This rearrangement joins TRBV4-2 to TRBJ1-3, with 9 bases aligning to TRBD1. J was trimmed by 4 bases and V by 0 bases; bases with no gene match: 10. The CDR3 has 18 amino acids. Germline loops: CDR1 LGHNA, CDR2 YNFKEQ.

The chain couples TRBV7-8 to TRBJ2-1; D perhaps matches TRBD2 (6 bases). CDR1 is SGHVS, CDR2 FQNEAQ, per germline. The CDR3 consists of 14 residues. Trimming left V 4 bases short and J 4 bases short, with 11 bases between. The CDR3 here is CASSSGGNYNEQFF. CDR3 bases: TGTGCCAGCAGCTCCGGGGGAAATTACAATGAGCAGTTCTTC.

In the case of this clone: The junction differs from germline at one of its ends, possibly a read error. The V and J genes are TRBV9 and TRBJ2-7; TRBD2 matches at 7 bases. The CDR3 extends over 15 amino acids. Looked up from germline, CDR1 is SGDLS and CDR2 is YYNGEE. In nucleotides, the CDR3 is TGTGCCGGCAGCGACAAAGCGGGGAGCTCCTACGAGCAGTACTTC. Protein product: CAGSDKAGSSYEQYF. Based on the CDR3 plus reference TRBV9 and TRBJ2-7, the full variable domain is DSGVTQTPKHLITATGQRVTLRCSPRSGDLSVYWYQQSLDQGLQFLIQYYNGEERAKGNILERFSAQQFPDLHSELNLSSLELGDSALYFCAGSDKAGSSYEQYFGPGTRLTVT.